This is a list of T cell receptor beta chains from one sample in a study of Graves' ophthalmopathy and Graves' hyperthyroidism. From the multiplex PCR reads, TCRdb called clonotypes with MiXCR, one entry per CDR3 protein. The sample includes 360,000 or so distinct CDR3 sequences, approximately 16% of them seen just once. The specimen was peripheral blood. The receptor source for this set is a woman aged 18-35 years with Graves' ophthalmopathy. Both conserved end residues are part of each CDR3. A D gene is named only where the DNA matches it firmly. A row's size may be missing; if present it is once, few, many or a size class.

clone size | J gene | V gene | D gene | CDR3 DNA | CDR3 protein
many | TRBJ1-3 | TRBV19 | . | TGTGCCAGTAGTGCCCGGGACCTTCGGAGTGGAAACACCATATATTTT | CASSARDLRSGNTIYF
. | TRBJ1-5 | TRBV27 | TRBD1 | TGTGCCAGCACTCCAACCGGGACAGGGGGTAGCCAGCCCCAGCATTTT | CASTPTGTGGSQPQHF
many | TRBJ2-7 | TRBV28 | . | TGTGCCAGCAGTTTTTGCCCCCAACTTGACCCTCCACCCTACGAGCAGTACTTC | CASSFCPQLDPPPYEQYF
many | TRBJ2-2 | TRBV7-3 | . | TGTGCCAGCAGCTCCCCAACTAGCTGGGGGACCGGGGAGCTGTTTTTT | CASSSPTSWGTGELFF
many | TRBJ1-5 | TRBV30 | . | TGTGCCTGGGCAGGCTCCGTCGGGGGGCCCCAGCATTTT | CAWAGSVGGPQHF
. | TRBJ2-5 | TRBV11-2 | TRBD2 | TGTGCCAGCAGCTTAACTCTAGCGGGGAAGGAGGCCCAGTACTTC | CASSLTLAGKEAQYF
. | TRBJ1-1 | TRBV7-3 | . | TGTGCCAGCAGCTTAAAAGGGATATCTGAAGCTTTCTTT | CASSLKGISEAFF
. | TRBJ1-1 | TRBV15 | TRBD1 | TGTGCCACCAGCAGTGCAGGGGGCGCCGCTGAAGCTTTCTTT | CATSSAGGAAEAFF
. | TRBJ1-1 | TRBV28 | TRBD1 | TGTGCCAGCAGTAATTCGGGACAGTTGAACACTGAAGCTTTCTTT | CASSNSGQLNTEAFF
many | TRBJ1-1 | TRBV6-5 | . | TGTGCCATTACCCGGGGTGAGGGAACTGAAGCTTTCTTT | CAITRGEGTEAFF
many | TRBJ1-6 | TRBV19 | . | TGTGCCACACGGGACCCGCCGTGGTATTCACCCCTCCACTTT | CATRDPPWYSPLHF
. | TRBJ2-5 | TRBV27 | . | TGTGCCAGCAGTTTAAACGGCGAACAAGAGACCCAGTACTTC | CASSLNGEQETQYF
many | TRBJ1-1 | TRBV7-9 | . | TGTGCCAGCAGTCAGGGCCCGCCTGAAGCTTTCTTT | CASSQGPPEAFF
many | TRBJ2-7 | TRBV5-5 | . | TGTGCCAGCAGCCGGGACTTGGGGGTCTACGAGCAGTACTTC | CASSRDLGVYEQYF
many | TRBJ1-1 | TRBV12-3/TRBV12-4 | . | TGTGCCAGCAGTTTCTCAGGGCCTGAAGCTTTCTTT | CASSFSGPEAFF
. | TRBJ1-2 | TRBV7-2 | . | TGTGCCAGCAGGGGGAAAGGGGCTAACTATGGCTACACCTTC | CASRGKGANYGYTF
many | TRBJ1-1 | TRBV6-2/TRBV6-3 | . | TGTGCCAGCAGTTACTTTTGGGGCGCCGGTACTGAAGCTTTCTTT | CASSYFWGAGTEAFF
many | TRBJ2-7 | TRBV28 | TRBD1 | TGTGCCAGCAGCCATAGACAGGGGTGGTACGAGCAGTACTTC | CASSHRQGWYEQYF
. | TRBJ1-5 | TRBV12-3/TRBV12-4 | . | TGTGCCAGCAGTTTAAGCAGGGACCAGCCCCAGCATTTT | CASSLSRDQPQHF
many | TRBJ2-7 | TRBV6-2/TRBV6-3 | . | TGTGCCAGCAGTTACTCGGTCCGTGGACTACCAACCTACGAGCAGTACTTC | CASSYSVRGLPTYEQYF
many | TRBJ1-3 | TRBV27 | . | TGTGCCAGCAGCCAACCCCCCGCAAACACCATATATTTT | CASSQPPANTIYF
many | TRBJ2-5 | TRBV20-1 | . | TGCAGTGCTAGAGATATCCAGGGTTCGTGGGAGTGGGGAGAGACCCAGTACTTC | CSARDIQGSWEWGETQYF
. | TRBJ2-7 | TRBV19 | TRBD2 | TGTGCCAGTAGTATAGTAGCGGGAGACACCTACGAGCAGTACTTC | CASSIVAGDTYEQYF
many | TRBJ2-2 | TRBV20-1 | . | TGCAGTGCTAGAGATATAGGGACGGCGAACACCGGGGAGCTGTTTTTT | CSARDIGTANTGELFF
. | TRBJ2-5 | TRBV9 | . | TGTGCCAGCAGCGTAGAAGGGACACGACAAGAGACCCAGTACTTC | CASSVEGTRQETQYF